The rows below give T cell receptor beta chains drawn from one sample of a study of blood T cell repertoires in COVID-19. TCRdb's table, derived via immunoSEQ multiplex PCR, lists solely in-frame clones and lacks some. The table has approximately 300,000 clones, around 86% seen once. Sequencing was performed on peripheral blood. Receptors were obtained from a woman between 50 and 59 years old with acute or convalescent COVID-19. Both conserved end residues are part of each CDR3. The D gene is left open where the match is weak. Expanded clones get a size class; other rows say once, few or many, or leave the size out.

clone size	D gene	V gene	J gene	CDR3 protein	CDR3 DNA
-	TRBD1	TRBV27	TRBJ1-1	CASSGGTGGTTEAFF	TGTGCCAGCAGCGGAGGGACAGGGGGGACGACTGAAGCTTTCTTT
few	-	TRBV9	TRBJ1-2	CASSVEAAGLYGYTF	TGTGCCAGCAGCGTAGAGGCAGCGGGGTTATATGGCTACACCTTC
-	-	TRBV5-6	TRBJ1-1	CASSLSGSGDTEAFF	TGTGCCAGCAGCTTGTCGGGGTCGGGGGACACTGAAGCTTTCTTT
-	TRBD1	TRBV10-2	TRBJ2-1	CASCRDRGLNEQFF	TGCGCCAGCTGCCGGGACAGGGGACTCAATGAGCAGTTCTTC
few	-	TRBV27	TRBJ1-5	CASSLREKQPQHF	TGTGCCAGCAGTTTGAGGGAAAAGCAGCCCCAGCATTTT
once	TRBD2	TRBV11-3	TRBJ2-1	CASSLAGGTFEQFF	TGTGCCAGCAGCTTAGCGGGAGGGACTTTTGAGCAGTTCTTC
-	TRBD2	TRBV7-2	TRBJ2-5	CASSRGTSAKTQYF	TGTGCCAGCAGCCGCGGGACTAGCGCGAAGACCCAGTACTTC
once	-	TRBV7-9	TRBJ2-1	CASSPIRVAGYNEQFF	TGTGCCAGCAGCCCTATTCGGGTTGCGGGTTACAATGAGCAGTTCTTC
once	-	TRBV7-2	TRBJ2-3	CASSLSPRDTQYF	TGTGCCAGCAGCTTAAGTCCGCGGGATACGCAGTATTTT
once	TRBD1	TRBV29-1	TRBJ2-3	CSEMGQPSTDTQYF	TGCAGCGAGATGGGACAGCCATCCACAGATACGCAGTATTTT
-	-	TRBV27	TRBJ1-2	CASSAQGMGYGYTF	TGTGCCAGCAGCGCTCAGGGTATGGGCTATGGCTACACCTTC
-	-	TRBV27	TRBJ2-7	CASSPLARGGSYEQYF	TGTGCCAGCAGTCCCCTCGCGAGGGGAGGCTCCTACGAGCAGTACTTC
-	TRBD1	TRBV4-1	TRBJ1-1	CATKDRGNTEAFF	TGCGCCACCAAGGACAGGGGGAACACTGAAGCTTTCTTT
-	TRBD1	TRBV19	TRBJ1-1	CASRPQDRASTEAFF	TGTGCCAGTAGACCCCAAGACAGGGCGAGCACTGAAGCTTTCTTT
-	TRBD1	TRBV19	TRBJ1-2	CASRQGPGQYGYTF	TGTGCCAGTAGACAGGGGCCGGGCCAATATGGCTACACCTTC
few	TRBD2	TRBV7-2	TRBJ2-7	CASSLPGRGIEQYF	TGTGCCAGCAGCTTACCCGGGAGGGGCATCGAGCAGTACTTC
-	TRBD1	TRBV27	TRBJ2-3	CASSKGGSTQYF	TGTGCCAGCAGTAAAGGGGGCAGTACGCAGTATTTT
-	TRBD1	TRBV6-5	TRBJ2-4	CASSYGYRGKNIQYF	TGTGCCAGCAGTTATGGGTACAGGGGCAAAAACATTCAGTACTTC
-	TRBD2	TRBV9	TRBJ2-7	CASIKTGTSGGTFSYEQYF	TGTGCCAGCATTAAAACCGGGACTAGCGGAGGTACCTTCTCCTACGAGCAGTACTTC
-	-	TRBV19	TRBJ1-1	CASSIGKYRESTEAFF	TGTGCCAGTAGTATTGGGAAATACAGGGAGAGCACTGAAGCTTTCTTT
-	TRBD2	TRBV5-1	TRBJ2-2	CASSPPTSGNTGELFF	TGCGCCAGCAGCCCGCCGACTAGCGGGAACACCGGGGAGCTGTTTTTT
once	TRBD1	TRBV28	TRBJ2-2	CASSNDRGLGGELFF	TGTGCCAGCAGTAATGACAGGGGGCTTGGCGGGGAGCTGTTTTTT